The sequence of this T cell receptor (beta chain) was determined in a study of PD-1 blockade in classical Hodgkin lymphoma. In this sample, this clone turned up once. The time point here: cycle 4 day 1 (C4D1), after 6 weeks of nivolumab. All trial patients relapsed after autologous stem cell transplantation. Germline CDR1 MNHEY, CDR2 SMNVEV (reference sequence). CDR3 length: 16 residues. Between the trimmed V and J ends, which lost 3 bases and 0 bases, there was a span of 15 bases. Repertoires were generated with immunoSEQ multiplex PCR, while TCRdb's copy carries only in-frame clones and drops some. The profile shows roughly 86,000 clones, over 80% of them singletons.

The chain combines TRBV27 with TRBJ2-7; D is uncertain. The sequence was collected from a human donor with classical Hodgkin lymphoma. The sample consisted of peripheral blood mononuclear cells (PBMCs), taken before the fourth cycle of nivolumab. CDR3 in amino acids: CASSFLGPFSSYEQYF. In DNA form, the CDR3 reads TGTGCCAGCAGTTTTCTAGGGCCCTTTAGCTCCTACGAGCAGTACTTC.